A selection of T cell receptor beta chains follows, all from one sample in a study of cytomegalovirus exposure and HLA in healthy donors. TCRdb's copy holds only in-frame clones and misses some; the assay was immunoSEQ multiplex PCR. The sample lists about 200,000 clones; 60% to 80% were seen once. The sequencing sample was made of PBMCs. These receptors were collected from a male donor in good health and CMV-seronegative. Each CDR3 is given with its conserved first and last residue. The order of the fields is V gene, clone size, J gene, D gene, CDR3 DNA, CDR3 protein. A D gene is named only where the DNA matches it firmly. A clone size is listed for some rows: how often the clone was seen (once, few, many), or a class if it is expanded.

>TRBV11-2|-|TRBJ1-4|-
TGTGCCAGCAGCCTTACAGGGTTCGGGGAAAAACTGTTTTTT
CASSLTGFGEKLFF
>TRBV5-1|-|TRBJ2-1|-
TGCGCCAGCAGCCAGATACTAGACAATGAGCAGTTCTTC
CASSQILDNEQFF
>TRBV19|-|TRBJ2-5|TRBD1
TGTGCCAGTAGTACAGGGACAGGGGGCCAAGAGACCCAGTACTTC
CASSTGTGGQETQYF
>TRBV5-4|few|TRBJ1-1|TRBD1
TGTGCCAGCAGCCTTTTTGCGCAGGGGGCGGGGACTGAAGCTTTCTTT
CASSLFAQGAGTEAFF
>TRBV11-2|few|TRBJ2-6|-
TGTGCCAGCATCCTTATCCTGGGGGCCAACGTCCTGACTTTC
CASILILGANVLTF
>TRBV19|-|TRBJ2-1|TRBD2
TGTGCCAGTAGTTCTGAGCAGAGCGGGAGGGGCTACAATGAGCAGTTCTTC
CASSSEQSGRGYNEQFF
>TRBV6-6|-|TRBJ2-7|-
TGTGCCAGCAGTTACCGACTCCCCTCCTACGAGCAGTACTTC
CASSYRLPSYEQYF
>TRBV7-2|-|TRBJ2-7|TRBD2
TGTGCCAGCAGCCCAAGAGCGGGAGGGCCCAACGAGCAGTACTTC
CASSPRAGGPNEQYF
>TRBV2|-|TRBJ2-3|-
TGTGCCAGCAGTGGGGCCCAGACACCGACGCAGTATTTT
CASSGAQTPTQYF
>TRBV5-1|-|TRBJ2-2|TRBD2
TGCGCCAGCAGCTTCACCACTAGCGGGAGTTCCGGGGAGCTGTTTTTT
CASSFTTSGSSGELFF
>TRBV5-1|once|TRBJ2-7|-
TGCGCCAGCAGCTCACTAGCCCCAAGCGAGCAGTACTTC
CASSSLAPSEQYF
>TRBV19|-|TRBJ1-3|-
TGTGCCAGTATTGGCAGGTCCTCTGGAAACACCATATATTTT
CASIGRSSGNTIYF
>TRBV6-4|many|TRBJ2-1|-
TGTGCCAGCAGTGACAGGACTCTCAATGAGCAGTTCTTC
CASSDRTLNEQFF
>TRBV19|-|TRBJ2-3|-
TGTGCCAGTAGTATAGCGGTAACTAGCACAGATACGCAGTATTTT
CASSIAVTSTDTQYF
>TRBV11-2|-|TRBJ2-7|-
TGTGCCAGCAGCTACCGGGGTAGAGAGTCCTACGAGCAGTACTTC
CASSYRGRESYEQYF
>TRBV19|-|TRBJ1-5|TRBD1
TGTGCCAGTGAGGGTGGACAGGGTACTCAGCCCCAGCATTTT
CASEGGQGTQPQHF
>TRBV27|-|TRBJ2-3|TRBD2
TGTGCCAGCAGTATTCCGGGACTAGCGCTTCACACAGATACGCAGTATTTT
CASSIPGLALHTDTQYF
>TRBV19|-|TRBJ1-3|-
TGTGCCAGTGGCGACAGGAGCTCTGGAAACACCATATATTTT
CASGDRSSGNTIYF
>TRBV5-1|-|TRBJ2-7|-
TGCGCCAGCAAAAAGTTCAGAGAGGGCGACGAGCAGTACTTC
CASKKFREGDEQYF
>TRBV9|-|TRBJ2-2|TRBD2
TGTGCCAGCAGCGTGCAGGGAGGGAGCACCGGGGAGCTGTTTTTT
CASSVQGGSTGELFF
>TRBV6-5|-|TRBJ1-1|-
TGTGCCAGCAGAACAGGGCAAATCGAAGCTTTCTTT
CASRTGQIEAFF
>TRBV28|-|TRBJ2-7|TRBD2
TGTGCCAGCAGTTTGGTGCGGGAGATGTACGAGCAGTACTTC
CASSLVREMYEQYF
>TRBV29-1|-|TRBJ2-7|TRBD2
TGCAGCGTTCCGAATGTACTAGCGGGCCCCTACGAGCAGTACTTC
CSVPNVLAGPYEQYF
>TRBV7-9|-|TRBJ2-5|-
TGTGCCAGCAGCGTGAGGAGGGCAGGGAGCCAAGAGACCCAGTACTTC
CASSVRRAGSQETQYF
>TRBV19|-|TRBJ1-5|-
TGTGCCAGTAGAACATCAGTAGCTTTCAATCAGCCCCAGCATTTT
CASRTSVAFNQPQHF
>TRBV28|-|TRBJ2-7|TRBD2
TGTGCCAGCAGTTCGGGGGGACTAGCGTTCTCTGTCGGCGAGCAGTACTTC
CASSSGGLAFSVGEQYF
>TRBV18|-|TRBJ2-5|-
TGTGCCAGCTCCCCTGGACAGAGCCAAGAGACCCAGTACTTC
CASSPGQSQETQYF
>TRBV4-1|once|TRBJ1-4|TRBD1
TGCGCCAGCAGCCAAGATACTCCCCTGACAGGGAGGTATGAAAAACTGTTTTTT
CASSQDTPLTGRYEKLFF
>TRBV5-1|-|TRBJ2-5|TRBD1
TGCGCCAGCAGCTTCTCTCGCCTCCGACAGGGCGGGGAGACCCAGTACTTC
CASSFSRLRQGGETQYF
>TRBV4-1|-|TRBJ2-7|TRBD2
TGCGCCAGCAGCCAAGATCCGGGACTAGCGGGACACGAGCAGTACTTC
CASSQDPGLAGHEQYF
>TRBV5-1|-|TRBJ2-6|-
TGCGCCAGCAGCTTGTCGGTCTCTGGGGCCAACGTCCTGACTTTC
CASSLSVSGANVLTF
>TRBV13|-|TRBJ2-7|TRBD1
TGTGCCAGCAGCTTAATACAGGGGGCCTACGAGCAGTACTTC
CASSLIQGAYEQYF
>TRBV19|-|TRBJ2-7|-
TGTGCCAGTAGTGCGCAGTTAGGAGGCTCCTACGAGCAGTACTTC
CASSAQLGGSYEQYF
>TRBV6-1|-|TRBJ2-2|TRBD2
TGTGCCAGCAGTGGACTAGCGGGAGGGCCGTCCGGGGAGCTGTTTTTT
CASSGLAGGPSGELFF
>TRBV11-1|-|TRBJ2-1|TRBD1
TGTGCCAGCAGCACAAGGACAGGGAGGAAGGTGGATGAGCAGTTCTTC
CASSTRTGRKVDEQFF
>TRBV6-5|once|TRBJ2-1|-
TGTGCCAGCAGTGGTGGGAGTTCCTACAATGAGCAGTTCTTC
CASSGGSSYNEQFF
>TRBV27|-|TRBJ2-1|TRBD2
TGTGCCAGCACCACCACCAGCGGGAGCAAATACAATGAGCAGTTCTTC
CASTTTSGSKYNEQFF
>TRBV28|once|TRBJ1-2|-
TGTGCCAGCAGTTTACTTACGGGAAACTACACCTTC
CASSLLTGNYTF
>TRBV11-1|-|TRBJ2-7|-
TGTGCCAGCAGCGCAGGGTCCGGGGGTTACGAGCAGTACTTC
CASSAGSGGYEQYF
>TRBV4-1|-|TRBJ2-7|-
TGCGCCAGCAGCCAAGATCTCAGCTCCTACGAGCAGTACTTC
CASSQDLSSYEQYF
>TRBV5-1|-|TRBJ2-5|-
TGCGCCAGCAGCGCGTACCAAGAGACCCAGTACTTC
CASSAYQETQYF
>TRBV5-1|-|TRBJ2-6|-
TGCGCCAGCAGTGGAGGGCTAAACTCTGGGGCCAACGTCCTGACTTTC
CASSGGLNSGANVLTF
>TRBV2|once|TRBJ2-1|TRBD2
TGTGCCAGCGTGGGTTTAGCGGGAGGGCCGAGCTCCTACAATGAGCAGTTCTTC
CASVGLAGGPSSYNEQFF
>TRBV10-2|few|TRBJ2-2|-
TGCGCCAGCAGTGAGTTAGCGGGGGAGCTGTTTTTT
CASSELAGELFF
>TRBV6-1|few|TRBJ2-7|-
TGTGCCAGCAGGCCGACCCGGGACATAACCTACGAGCAGTACTTC
CASRPTRDITYEQYF
>TRBV2|-|TRBJ2-1|-
TGTGCCAGCAACAGGGCAAATGAGCAGTTCTTC
CASNRANEQFF
>TRBV9|-|TRBJ1-4|-
TGTGCCAGCAGCGTACGACTAAATGAAAAACTGTTTTTT
CASSVRLNEKLFF
>TRBV9|-|TRBJ2-1|TRBD2
TGTGCCAGCAGCGACCTAGCGGAGGCCTACAATGAGCAGTTCTTC
CASSDLAEAYNEQFF
>TRBV27|-|TRBJ1-5|-
TGTGCCAGCAGTTCCAGGGACAATCAGCCCCAGCATTTT
CASSSRDNQPQHF
>TRBV19|few|TRBJ1-5|-
TGTGCCAGTAGGGTGACGGAGGAGCGTCAGCCCCAGCATTTT
CASRVTEERQPQHF
>TRBV27|-|TRBJ2-1|TRBD2
TGTGCCAGCAGTTTAGGACTAGCGGGGGATGAGCAGTTCTTC
CASSLGLAGDEQFF
>TRBV10-1|-|TRBJ2-3|TRBD2
TGCGCCAGCAGTGGCGAGCGGGAGGGCCTGACAGATACGCAGTATTTT
CASSGEREGLTDTQYF
>TRBV25-1|-|TRBJ2-7|-
TGTGCCAGCAGTGATCTAGGCCCGTACGAGCAGTACTTC
CASSDLGPYEQYF
>TRBV18|-|TRBJ2-2|TRBD1
TGTGCCAGCTCACCCTCCAGGGGGCGCGGCACCGGGGAGCTGTTTTTT
CASSPSRGRGTGELFF
>TRBV9|-|TRBJ2-3|-
TGTGCCAGCAGCGCCCAGGGAACGGATACGCAGTATTTT
CASSAQGTDTQYF
>TRBV7-2|-|TRBJ2-5|-
TGTGCCAGCAGCTTGGCCGGGACAATCCAAGAGACCCAGTACTTC
CASSLAGTIQETQYF
>TRBV19|-|TRBJ2-7|-
TGTGCCAGTAGTACTTGGACAGACTACGAGCAGTACTTC
CASSTWTDYEQYF